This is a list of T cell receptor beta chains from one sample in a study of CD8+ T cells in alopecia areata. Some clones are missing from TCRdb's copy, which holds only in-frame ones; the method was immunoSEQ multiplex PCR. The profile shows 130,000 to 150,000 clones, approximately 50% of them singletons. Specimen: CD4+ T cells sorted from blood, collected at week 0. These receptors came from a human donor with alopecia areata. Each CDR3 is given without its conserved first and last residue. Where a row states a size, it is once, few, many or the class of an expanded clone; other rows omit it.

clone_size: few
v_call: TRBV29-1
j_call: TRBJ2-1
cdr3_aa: SMFPGHQKSEQF

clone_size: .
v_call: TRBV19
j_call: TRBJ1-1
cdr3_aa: ASSMTGSATEAF

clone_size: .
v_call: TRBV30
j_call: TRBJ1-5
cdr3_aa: AWSLGANQPQH

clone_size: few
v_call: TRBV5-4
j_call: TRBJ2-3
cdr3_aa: ASSRPSGVGADTQY

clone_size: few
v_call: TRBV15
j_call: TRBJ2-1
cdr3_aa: ATSMERTNNEQF

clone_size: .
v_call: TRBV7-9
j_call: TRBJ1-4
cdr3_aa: ASSFGAGNEKLF

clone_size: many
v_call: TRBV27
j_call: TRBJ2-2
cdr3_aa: ASSLAGVRGTGELF

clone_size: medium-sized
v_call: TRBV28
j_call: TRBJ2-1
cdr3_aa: ASSLQDNEQF

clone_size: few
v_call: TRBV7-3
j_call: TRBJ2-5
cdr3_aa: ASSFWTGGTETQY

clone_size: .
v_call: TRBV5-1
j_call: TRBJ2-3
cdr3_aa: ASSLGLAGGADTQY

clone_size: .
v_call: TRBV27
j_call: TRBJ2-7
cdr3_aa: ASTSDVYEQY

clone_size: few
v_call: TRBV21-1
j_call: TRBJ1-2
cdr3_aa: ASSNTGNYGYT

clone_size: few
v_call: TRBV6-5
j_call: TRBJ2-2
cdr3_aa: AGRQAGYTGELF